Listed below are T cell receptor beta chains from one sample, sequenced in a study of blood T cells in healthy people across ages. TCRdb recomputed calls from the 5' RACE reads with MiXCR, one row per CDR3 protein. The table has about 650,000 distinct CDR3 sequences, 40% to 65% seen once; the top ten hold roughly 12%. Sequencing was done on a sample of blood. These receptors all stem from a woman at least 80 years old in good health. Both conserved end residues are part of each CDR3. Not every row has a clone size; where given, it reads once, few, many or a size class.

size	J	V	CDR3
NA	TRBJ2-6	TRBV5-1	CASSLVGRKLSGANVLTF
NA	TRBJ1-5	TRBV2	CASSPGANQPQHF
NA	TRBJ2-4	TRBV7-2	CASSLGDRLQYF
NA	TRBJ2-5	TRBV5-1	CASSLDSTEETQYF
NA	TRBJ2-3	TRBV14	CASSQSGTYPGTQYF
few	TRBJ2-5	TRBV20-1	CSASQASGGSKETQYF
NA	TRBJ1-1	TRBV5-6	CASSLGFGDRTNTEAFF
few	TRBJ2-7	TRBV27	CASSLRSHNEQYF
many	TRBJ2-3	TRBV27	CASRRDIRTDTQYF
NA	TRBJ2-3	TRBV29-1	CSVDGAPSTDTQYF
many	TRBJ2-7	TRBV7-2	CASRRDRYEQYF
many	TRBJ2-1	TRBV5-5	CASMIIAGSYNEQFF
once	TRBJ2-4	TRBV20-1	CSARPRQGRAIQYF
NA	TRBJ2-1	TRBV20-1	CSARPPLGGRGEQFF
NA	TRBJ2-7	TRBV6-2/TRBV6-3	CASSYGATYEQYF
NA	TRBJ1-5	TRBV30	CAWSQGTGRAQPQHF
many	TRBJ1-2	TRBV20-1	CSAHSGPNYGYTF
NA	TRBJ1-1	TRBV7-3	CASSLCRGQSLLVRNTEAFF
NA	TRBJ1-1	TRBV3-1	CASGFLVGRVSTEAFF
many	TRBJ2-5	TRBV24-1	CATSDATVQETQYF
many	TRBJ2-2	TRBV11-2	CASSLTDASTGELFF
NA	TRBJ2-3	TRBV29-1	CSVETLASTDTQYF
NA	TRBJ2-7	TRBV29-1	CSAGTSQISEQYF
many	TRBJ2-3	TRBV10-1	CASSDHSGTDTYF
once	NA	TRBV9	CASSPEGEGEQYF
NA	TRBJ1-1	TRBV12-3/TRBV12-4	CASSLGGTVGEAFF
many	TRBJ2-7	TRBV18	CASSRTDRSYEQYF
NA	TRBJ2-4	TRBV3-1	CASTQSGTGMGNEQYF
many	TRBJ2-5	TRBV7-9	CASLRGAQETQYF
NA	TRBJ2-7	TRBV18	CASSPGQRARGEQYF
few	TRBJ2-1	TRBV27	CASSSGTGVHEQFF
NA	TRBJ2-7	TRBV20-1	CSARDPTSGSYEQYF
NA	TRBJ1-6	TRBV5-5	CASSLGSSNLSPLHF
many	TRBJ2-1	TRBV5-1	CASSSGPWGEQFF
few	TRBJ2-3	TRBV7-2	CASSLGPERDTQYF
many	TRBJ2-5	TRBV29-1	CSVKRETQYF
NA	TRBJ1-6	TRBV9	CASSPNSATNSPLHF
NA	TRBJ1-1	TRBV5-1	CASSLTPTGENTEAFF
many	TRBJ2-7	TRBV5-1	CASSFWAFYEQYF
many	TRBJ1-4	TRBV5-1	CASSLSGHIAANEKLFF
NA	TRBJ1-2	TRBV30	CAWSVGVSSGGYTF